This TCR beta chain was captured by sequencing in a study of blood T cell repertoires in COVID-19. Clones were read by immunoSEQ multiplex PCR, and TCRdb kept only the in-frame ones, dropping some. In the table there are 120,000 to 150,000 clones, 85% of which are singletons. CDR1 and CDR2 (germline): GTSNPN, SVGIG (reference sequence). V gave up 4 bases and J gave up 3 bases, with 9 bases separating them. This CDR3 is built from 12 residues. V and J are TRBV30 and TRBJ1-2, with D possibly matching TRBD1 (5 bases). The specimen was peripheral blood. This receptor was taken from a man aged 50 to 60 with acute or convalescent COVID-19. The CDR3 coding sequence is TGTGCCTGGAAGGGGTACGACTATGGCTACACCTTC. Protein sequence: CAWKGYDYGYTF.